Listed below are T cell receptor beta chains from one sample, sequenced in a study of shared clonotypes between healthy human individuals. Produced via immunoSEQ multiplex PCR; TCRdb's table is partial and in-frame only. This repertoire shows around 2.1 million clones, more than 85% found once; its top ten account for approximately 1.7%. Source material: naive CD8+ T cells from PBMCs. All receptors come from a man in his late teens or twenties in good health. Some clones in this sample may be carry-over from other donors' samples. Each CDR3 is given with its conserved first and last residue. The order of the fields is V gene, J gene, CDR3 protein.

>TRBV5-4|TRBJ1-2
CASSRGQGADYGYTF
>TRBV5-4|TRBJ2-5
CASSFSLQETQYF
>TRBV29-1|TRBJ1-1
CSVSDRHTEAFF
>TRBV18|TRBJ2-5
CASSPEHVMRGETQYF
>TRBV7-6|TRBJ2-7
CASSLGKTYEQYF
>TRBV27|TRBJ2-7
CASSSGWAYEQYF
>TRBV19|TRBJ2-7
CASSIVGGDEQYF
>TRBV27|TRBJ2-7
CASAPGSSYEQYF
>TRBV10-2|TRBJ2-7
CASSGGRYGGEQYF
>TRBV5-1|TRBJ1-4
CASSLGGQGNEKLFF
>TRBV7-6|TRBJ1-2
CASSQGGGNGYTF
>TRBV28|TRBJ2-5
CASSFTGARGQETQYF
>TRBV29-1|TRBJ1-4
CSVEDAGRRLFF
>TRBV28|TRBJ1-5
CASSLLLGQHSNQPQHF
>TRBV2|TRBJ2-1
CASLGTSGSYEQFF
>TRBV7-2|TRBJ2-7
CASSLFAGSSYEQYF
>TRBV7-9|TRBJ1-5
CASSPDRNQPQHF
>TRBV5-1|TRBJ2-3
CASSPRDRADTQYF
>TRBV7-9|TRBJ2-7
CASSKTGTSLGEQYF
>TRBV9|TRBJ1-2
CASSVGGVNYGYTF
>TRBV2|TRBJ1-1
CASRAGNTEAFF
>TRBV23-1|TRBJ1-2
CASTRQGLLSGYTF
>TRBV28|TRBJ2-7
CASSSWGAKREEHEQYF
>TRBV7-9|TRBJ2-5
CASSQGTSLRETQYF
>TRBV5-6|TRBJ2-4
CASSFRTGSQNIQYF
>TRBV9|TRBJ2-5
CASSAVGGQETQYF
>TRBV29-1|TRBJ1-1
CSVVVGETEAFF
>TRBV7-8|TRBJ2-2
CASSSWVPGTGELFF
>TRBV5-4|TRBJ1-2
CASGPTDRGPGYTF